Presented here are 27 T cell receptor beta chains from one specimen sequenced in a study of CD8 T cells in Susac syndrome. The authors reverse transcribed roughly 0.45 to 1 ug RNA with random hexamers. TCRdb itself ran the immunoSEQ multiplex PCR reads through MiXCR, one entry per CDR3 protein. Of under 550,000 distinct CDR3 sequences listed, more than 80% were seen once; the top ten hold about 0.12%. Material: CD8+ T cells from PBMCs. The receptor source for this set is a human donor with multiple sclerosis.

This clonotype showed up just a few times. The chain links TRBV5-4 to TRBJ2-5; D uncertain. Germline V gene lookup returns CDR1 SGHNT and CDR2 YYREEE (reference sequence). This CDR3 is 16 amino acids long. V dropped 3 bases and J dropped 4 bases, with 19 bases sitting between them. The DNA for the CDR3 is TGTGCCAGCAGCTCTGCCGCCGAAACACGAGGAGAGACCCAGTACTTC. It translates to CASSSAAETRGETQYF. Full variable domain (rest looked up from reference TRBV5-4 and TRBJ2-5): ETGVTQSPTHLIKTRGQQVTLRCSSQSGHNTVSWYQQALGQGPQFIFQYYREEENGRGNFPPRFSGLQFPNYSSELNVNALELDDSALYLCASSSAAETRGETQYFGPGTRLLVL.

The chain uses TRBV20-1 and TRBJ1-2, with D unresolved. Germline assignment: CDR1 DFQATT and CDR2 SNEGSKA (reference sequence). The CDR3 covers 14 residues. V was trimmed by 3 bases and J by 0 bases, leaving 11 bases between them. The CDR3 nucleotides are TGCAGTGCTAGGTTTCCAGACACTAACTATGGCTACACCTTC. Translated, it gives CSARFPDTNYGYTF.

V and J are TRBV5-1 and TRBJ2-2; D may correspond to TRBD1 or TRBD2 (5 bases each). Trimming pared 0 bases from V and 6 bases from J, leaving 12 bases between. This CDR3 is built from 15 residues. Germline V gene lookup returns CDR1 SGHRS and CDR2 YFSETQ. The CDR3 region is CASSLVGAEAGELFF. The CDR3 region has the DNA TGCGCCAGCAGCTTGGTAGGGGCGGAGGCCGGGGAGCTGTTTTTT.

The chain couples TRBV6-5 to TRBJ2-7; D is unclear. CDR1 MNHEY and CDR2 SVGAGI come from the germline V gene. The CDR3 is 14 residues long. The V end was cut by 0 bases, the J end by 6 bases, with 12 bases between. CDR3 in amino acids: CASSYSSGPTEQYF. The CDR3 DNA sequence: TGTGCCAGCAGTTACTCGAGTGGCCCTACCGAGCAGTACTTC.

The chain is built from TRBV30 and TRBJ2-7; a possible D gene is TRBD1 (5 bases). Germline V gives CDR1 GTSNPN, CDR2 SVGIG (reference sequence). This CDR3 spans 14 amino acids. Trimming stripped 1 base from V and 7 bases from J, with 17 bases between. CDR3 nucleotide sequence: TGTGCCTGGAGTGCGGTAGGGGTCGCCGGGGAGCAGTACTTC. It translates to CAWSAVGVAGEQYF.

Here the CDR3 reads CASSSSAGIRTDTQYF. The CDR3 DNA reads TGCGCCAGCAGCTCTTCAGCGGGGATCCGCACAGATACGCAGTATTTT. The V gene is TRBV5-1, the J gene TRBJ2-3; 7 bases match TRBD2. Looked up from germline, CDR1 is SGHRS and CDR2 is YFSETQ. The ends lost 3 bases at V and 1 base at J; junction bases unmatched: 8. The CDR3 covers 16 residues.

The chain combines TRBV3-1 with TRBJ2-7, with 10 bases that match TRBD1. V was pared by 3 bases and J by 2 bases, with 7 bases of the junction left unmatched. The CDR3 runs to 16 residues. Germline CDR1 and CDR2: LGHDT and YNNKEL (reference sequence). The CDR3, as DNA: TGTGCCAGCAGCCATGCGGACAGGGGGAGAACCTACGAGCAGTACTTC. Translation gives CASSHADRGRTYEQYF.

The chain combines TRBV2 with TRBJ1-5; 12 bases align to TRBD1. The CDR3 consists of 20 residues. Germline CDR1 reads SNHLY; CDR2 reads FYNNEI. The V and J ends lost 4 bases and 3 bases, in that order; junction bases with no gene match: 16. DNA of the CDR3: TGTGCCAGCAGTGTCACCATGTGGGACAGGGGGCTATATTACAATCAGCCCCAGCATTTT. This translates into CASSVTMWDRGLYYNQPQHF.

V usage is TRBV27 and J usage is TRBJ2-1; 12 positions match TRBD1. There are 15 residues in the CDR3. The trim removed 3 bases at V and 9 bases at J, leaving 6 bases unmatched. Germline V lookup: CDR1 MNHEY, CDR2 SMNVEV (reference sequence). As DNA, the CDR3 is TGTGCCAGCAGTTTTGGGACAGGGGGCGTTGGTGAGCAGTTCTTC. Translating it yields CASSFGTGGVGEQFF.

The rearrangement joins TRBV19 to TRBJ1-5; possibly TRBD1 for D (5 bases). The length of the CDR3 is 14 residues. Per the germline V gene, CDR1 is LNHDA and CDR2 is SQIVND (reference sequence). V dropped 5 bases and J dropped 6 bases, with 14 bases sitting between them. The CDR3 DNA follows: TGTGCCAGTAGTGCCGCCCTGGGGGTTCAGCCCCAGCATTTT. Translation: CASSAALGVQPQHF.

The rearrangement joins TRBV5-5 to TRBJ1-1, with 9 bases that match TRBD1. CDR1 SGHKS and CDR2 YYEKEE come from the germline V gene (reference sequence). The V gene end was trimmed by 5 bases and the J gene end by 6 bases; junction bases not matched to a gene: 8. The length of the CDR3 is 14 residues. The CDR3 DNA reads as TGTGCCAGCAGTTTATGGACAGGGGAGGCTGAAGCTTTCTTT. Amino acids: CASSLWTGEAEAFF. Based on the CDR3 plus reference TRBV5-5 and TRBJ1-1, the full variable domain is DAGVTQSPTHLIKTRGQQVTLRCSPISGHKSVSWYQQVLGQGPQFIFQYYEKEERGRGNFPDRFSARQFPNYSSELNVNALLLGDSALYLCASSLWTGEAEAFFGQGTRLTVV.

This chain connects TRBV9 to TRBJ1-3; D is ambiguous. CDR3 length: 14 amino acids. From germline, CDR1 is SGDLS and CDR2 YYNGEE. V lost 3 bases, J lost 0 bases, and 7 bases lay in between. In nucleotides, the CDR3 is TGTGCCAGCAGCGCGCTCTTCTCTGGAAACACCATATATTTT. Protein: CASSALFSGNTIYF. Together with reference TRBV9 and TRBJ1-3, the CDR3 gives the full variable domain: DSGVTQTPKHLITATGQRVTLRCSPRSGDLSVYWYQQSLDQGLQFLIQYYNGEERAKGNILERFSAQQFPDLHSELNLSSLELGDSALYFCASSALFSGNTIYFGEGSWLTVV.

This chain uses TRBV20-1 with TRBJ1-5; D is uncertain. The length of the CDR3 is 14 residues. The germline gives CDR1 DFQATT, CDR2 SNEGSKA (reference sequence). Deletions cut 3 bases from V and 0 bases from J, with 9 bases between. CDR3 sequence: CSASKSNSNQPQHF. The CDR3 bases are TGCAGTGCTAGCAAAAGCAATAGCAATCAGCCCCAGCATTTT.

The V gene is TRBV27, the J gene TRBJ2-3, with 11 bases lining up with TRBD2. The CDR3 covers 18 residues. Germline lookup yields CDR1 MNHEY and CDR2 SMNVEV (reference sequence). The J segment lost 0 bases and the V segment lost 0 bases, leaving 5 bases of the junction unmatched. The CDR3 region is CASSLSVAGGDSTDTQYF. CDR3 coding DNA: TGTGCCAGCAGTTTATCGGTAGCGGGGGGGGATAGCACAGATACGCAGTATTTT.

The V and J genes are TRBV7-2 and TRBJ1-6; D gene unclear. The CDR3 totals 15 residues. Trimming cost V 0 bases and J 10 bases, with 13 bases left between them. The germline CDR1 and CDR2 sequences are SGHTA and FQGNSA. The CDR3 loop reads CASSLAQVVPSPLHF. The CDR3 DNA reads TGTGCCAGCAGCTTAGCGCAGGTTGTACCCTCACCCCTCCACTTT.

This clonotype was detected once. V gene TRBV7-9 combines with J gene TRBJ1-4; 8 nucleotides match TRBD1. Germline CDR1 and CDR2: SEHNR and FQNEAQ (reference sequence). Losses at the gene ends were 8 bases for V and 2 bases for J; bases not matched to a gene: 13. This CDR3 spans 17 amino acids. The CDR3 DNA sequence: TGTGCCAGCCTTCGCGACAGGGGCGATGGTACTAATGAAAAACTGTTTTTT. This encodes CASLRDRGDGTNEKLFF. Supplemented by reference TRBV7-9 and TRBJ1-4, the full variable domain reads DTGVSQNPRHKITKRGQNVTFRCDPISEHNRLYWYRQTLGQGPEFLTYFQNEAQLEKSRLLSDRFSAERPKGSFSTLEIQRTEQGDSAMYLCASLRDRGDGTNEKLFFGSGTQLSVL.

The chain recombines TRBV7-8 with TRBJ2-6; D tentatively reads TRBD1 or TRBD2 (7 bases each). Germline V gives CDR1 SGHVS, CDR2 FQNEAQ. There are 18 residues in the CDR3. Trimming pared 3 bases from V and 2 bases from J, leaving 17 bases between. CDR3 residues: CASSFPQGGGPGANVLTF. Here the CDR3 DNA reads TGTGCCAGCAGCTTTCCCCAGGGGGGGGGCCCTGGGGCCAACGTCCTGACTTTC.

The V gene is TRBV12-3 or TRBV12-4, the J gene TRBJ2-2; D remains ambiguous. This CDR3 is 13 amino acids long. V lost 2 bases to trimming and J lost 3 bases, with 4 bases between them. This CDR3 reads CASSLRYTGELFF. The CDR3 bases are TGTGCCAGCAGTTTACGGTACACCGGGGAGCTGTTTTTT.

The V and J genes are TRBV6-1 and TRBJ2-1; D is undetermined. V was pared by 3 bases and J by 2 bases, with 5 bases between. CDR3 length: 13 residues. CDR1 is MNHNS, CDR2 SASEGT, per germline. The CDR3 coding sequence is TGTGCCAGCAGTGATGACCCCTACAATGAGCAGTTCTTC. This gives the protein CASSDDPYNEQFF.

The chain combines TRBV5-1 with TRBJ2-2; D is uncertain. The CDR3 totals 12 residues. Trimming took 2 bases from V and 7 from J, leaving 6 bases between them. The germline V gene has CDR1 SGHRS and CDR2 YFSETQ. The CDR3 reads CASSFIDGELFF. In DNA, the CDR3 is TGCGCCAGCAGCTTCATCGACGGGGAGCTGTTTTTT. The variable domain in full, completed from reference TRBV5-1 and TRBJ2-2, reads KAGVTQTPRYLIKTRGQQVTLSCSPISGHRSVSWYQQTPGQGLQFLFEYFSETQRNKGNFPGRFSGRQFSNSRSEMNVSTLELGDSALYLCASSFIDGELFFGEGSRLTVL.

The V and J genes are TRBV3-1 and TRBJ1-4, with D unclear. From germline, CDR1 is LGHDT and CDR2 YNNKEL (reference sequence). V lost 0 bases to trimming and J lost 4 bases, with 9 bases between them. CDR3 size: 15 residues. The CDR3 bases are TGTGCCAGCAGCCAAGATTTCACGGATAATGAAAAACTGTTTTTT. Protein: CASSQDFTDNEKLFF.

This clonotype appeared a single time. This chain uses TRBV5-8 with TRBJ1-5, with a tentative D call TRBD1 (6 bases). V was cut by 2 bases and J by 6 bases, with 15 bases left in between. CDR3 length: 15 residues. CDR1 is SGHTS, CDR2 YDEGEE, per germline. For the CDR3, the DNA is TGTGCCAGCAGCTTTACAGGGATCGGAGGTCAGCCCCAGCATTTT. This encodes CASSFTGIGGQPQHF.

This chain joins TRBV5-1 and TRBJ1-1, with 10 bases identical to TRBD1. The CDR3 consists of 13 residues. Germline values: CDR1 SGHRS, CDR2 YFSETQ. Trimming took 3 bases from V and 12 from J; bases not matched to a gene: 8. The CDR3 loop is CASSWGDRGFSFF. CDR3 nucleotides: TGCGCCAGCAGCTGGGGGGACAGGGGCTTTTCTTTCTTT.

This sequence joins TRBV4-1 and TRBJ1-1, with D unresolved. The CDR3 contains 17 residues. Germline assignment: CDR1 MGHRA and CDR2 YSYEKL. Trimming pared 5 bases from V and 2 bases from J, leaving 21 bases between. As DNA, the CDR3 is TGCGCCAGCAGCGCCCTTTCGACCCGGGGTATCAACACTGAAGCTTTCTTT. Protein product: CASSALSTRGINTEAFF.

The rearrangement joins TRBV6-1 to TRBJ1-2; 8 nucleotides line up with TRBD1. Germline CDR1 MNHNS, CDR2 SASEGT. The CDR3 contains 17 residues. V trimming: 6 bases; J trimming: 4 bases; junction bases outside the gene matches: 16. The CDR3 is CASRGMVMTGDTYGYTF. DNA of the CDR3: TGTGCCAGCAGGGGAATGGTTATGACAGGGGATACCTATGGCTACACCTTC.

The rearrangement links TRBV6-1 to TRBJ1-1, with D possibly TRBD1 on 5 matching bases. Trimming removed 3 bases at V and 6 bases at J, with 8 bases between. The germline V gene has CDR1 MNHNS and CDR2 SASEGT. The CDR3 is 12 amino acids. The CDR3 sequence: CASSDGGSEAFF. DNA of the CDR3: TGTGCCAGCAGTGATGGGGGTTCTGAAGCTTTCTTT.

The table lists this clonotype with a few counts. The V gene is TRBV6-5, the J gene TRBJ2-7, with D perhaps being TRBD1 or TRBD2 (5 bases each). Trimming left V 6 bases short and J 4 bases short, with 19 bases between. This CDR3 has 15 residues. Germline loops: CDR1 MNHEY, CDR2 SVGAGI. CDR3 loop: CASSPGTTPFYEQYF. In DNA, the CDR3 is TGTGCCAGCAGCCCCGGGACCACTCCGTTTTACGAGCAGTACTTC.